This T cell receptor beta chain was sequenced during a study of blood T cells in healthy people across ages. A second PCR of roughly 7 to 11 cycles used a sample-barcoded 5' primer and a J-beta primer mix. TCRdb fed the 5' RACE reads into MiXCR, producing one record per CDR3 protein. The repertoire holds 780,000 or so distinct CDR3 sequences, with about 25% as singletons. This clonotype was seen a few times. These data also formed part of another study, on T cells of mothers and their children.

This TCR was sampled from a boy younger than 18 in good health. Sequenced sample: blood.

CDR3 sequence: CASSVAGTGVYEQYF. In DNA form, the CDR3 reads TGTGCCAGCAGCGTCGCCGGGACAGGGGTCTACGAGCAGTACTTC. This chain uses TRBV9 with TRBJ2-5, with 10 bases matching TRBD1. The end of the DNA fits TRBJ2-7 better, so the J call may be wrong. This CDR3 is built from 15 residues. Germline V gene lookup returns CDR1 SGDLS and CDR2 YYNGEE.